The next 32 T cell receptor beta chains were all read from a single sample in a study of CD8 T cells in ankylosing spondylitis. One entry per CDR3 protein, called by TCRdb with MiXCR from the 5' RACE reads. The table has about 250,000 distinct CDR3 sequences, about 10% seen once. The specimen sequenced was blood, either unsorted or a sorted T cell fraction (not recorded which). The source is a male donor with ankylosing spondylitis or in good health (not recorded which).

This clonotype was detected ten times or more. V and J are TRBV5-1 and TRBJ2-1, with 10 positions matching TRBD2. This CDR3 spans 17 amino acids. V lost 3 bases and J lost 8; bases outside the gene matches: 14. CDR1 is SGHRS, CDR2 YFSETQ, per germline. CDR3 sequence reads: CASSSASGSSLGYEQFF. The CDR3, as DNA: TGCGCCAGCAGCTCAGCTAGCGGGAGCAGTCTAGGCTATGAGCAGTTCTTC.

This rearrangement joins TRBV18 to TRBJ2-1; D gene ambiguous. V was shortened by 3 bases and J by 12 bases, with 12 bases between the two germline ends. In germline, CDR1 is KGHSH, CDR2 LQKENI. This CDR3 has 12 residues. The CDR3 DNA sequence: TGTGCCAGCTCACCGGCCGAGTCCGGGCAGTTCTTC. Its protein product is CASSPAESGQFF.

This clonotype was seen only a few times. The gene calls are TRBV10-1 and TRBJ2-1, with no clear D. Trimming pared 3 bases from V and 8 bases from J, leaving 14 bases between. CDR3 length equals 14 residues. CDR1 is WNHNN, CDR2 SYGVQD, per germline (reference sequence). This CDR3 is CASSEGPSRYEQFF. CDR3 in DNA: TGCGCCAGCAGTGAAGGACCTAGTCGGTATGAGCAGTTCTTC.

Many counts were recorded for this clonotype. The V gene is TRBV12-3 or TRBV12-4, the J gene TRBJ2-5; D remains unclear. This CDR3 is 14 amino acids long. Trimming removed 2 bases at V and 2 bases at J, with 9 bases between. The CDR3: CASSLRRRQETQYF. CDR3 nucleotide sequence: TGTGCCAGCAGTTTACGTCGCAGACAAGAGACCCAGTACTTC.

This clonotype was seen ten or more times. V and J are TRBV5-1 and TRBJ2-7; no clear D gene. Deletions cut 6 bases from V and 1 base from J, with 26 bases between. Germline V gene data show CDR1 as SGHRS and CDR2 as YFSETQ. The CDR3 runs to 18 residues. DNA for the CDR3: TGCGCCAGCACCTCTCCCCTCCCGACATTTGCCCATTCCTACGAGCAGTACTTC. Translating gives CASTSPLPTFAHSYEQYF.

Many counts were recorded for this clonotype. The chain joins TRBV20-1 to TRBJ2-5; possibly TRBD2 for D (5 bases). The CDR3 length is 11 residues. Trimming stripped 8 bases from V and 5 bases from J, with 12 bases between. Looked up from germline, CDR1 is DFQATT and CDR2 is SNEGSKA (reference sequence). This CDR3 is CSTLAGETQYF. CDR3 nucleotides: TGCAGTACCCTAGCCGGGGAGACCCAGTACTTC.

This clonotype was found many times. This sequence joins TRBV30 and TRBJ2-7; D gene unclear. V lost 3 bases and J 4 bases, leaving 7 bases between the germline ends. Germline V gives CDR1 GTSNPN, CDR2 SVGIG (reference sequence). This CDR3 is 11 amino acids long. Here the CDR3 reads CAWSPAYEQYF. For the CDR3, the DNA is TGTGCCTGGAGCCCTGCATACGAGCAGTACTTC.

The rearrangement links TRBV5-1 to TRBJ1-2; D may be TRBD1 (5 bases). Germline assignment: CDR1 SGHRS and CDR2 YFSETQ. The V and J ends lost 2 bases and 8 bases respectively, with 16 bases between them. The CDR3 totals 14 residues. As DNA, the CDR3 is TGCGCCAGCAGCTTAGGGCAGGGTCCGCGGGGCTACACCTTC. It specifies CASSLGQGPRGYTF. Full variable domain (rest looked up from reference TRBV5-1 and TRBJ1-2): KAGVTQTPRYLIKTRGQQVTLSCSPISGHRSVSWYQQTPGQGLQFLFEYFSETQRNKGNFPGRFSGRQFSNSRSEMNVSTLELGDSALYLCASSLGQGPRGYTFGSGTRLTVV.

This clonotype was counted at least ten times. The chain is built from TRBV30 and TRBJ1-3; D is unclear. Trimming pared 4 bases from V and 1 base from J, leaving 5 bases between. Germline V gene sequence: CDR1 GTSNPN, CDR2 SVGIG (reference sequence). The CDR3 is 12 amino acids. DNA for the CDR3: TGTGCCTGGATTAGTTCTGGAAACACCATATATTTT. It is translated as CAWISSGNTIYF.

There are many counts of this clonotype. The CDR3 reads CASSVGTQRGQPQHF. CDR3 sequence (DNA): TGTGCCAGCAGCGTAGGGACGCAACGAGGACAGCCCCAGCATTTT. This rearrangement joins TRBV2 to TRBJ1-5; a weak D match, TRBD1 (5 bases). The CDR3 covers 15 residues. Deletions cut 6 bases from V and 7 bases from J, with 19 bases between. Germline V CDR1 and CDR2: SNHLY, FYNNEI.

This clonotype has more than one count but fewer than ten. The chain is built from TRBV5-1 and TRBJ1-2; 8 nucleotides align to TRBD1. The CDR3 length is 14 residues. The germline V gene encodes CDR1 SGHRS and CDR2 YFSETQ. Germline trimming cut 4 bases from V and 7 bases from J; bases unmatched to any gene: 9. The CDR3 here is CASSSPTGAAGYTF. CDR3 DNA: TGCGCCAGCAGCAGCCCGACAGGGGCGGCTGGCTACACCTTC.

This clonotype was observed many times. V and J are TRBV20-1 and TRBJ1-4; 7 nucleotides line up with TRBD1. The germline gives CDR1 DFQATT, CDR2 SNEGSKA (reference sequence). V shed 6 bases and J 4 bases; nucleotides not matched to a gene: 11. The CDR3 extends over 15 amino acids. The CDR3 loop reads CSAPNAGQFNEKLFF. In DNA, the CDR3 is TGCAGTGCCCCTAACGCGGGACAGTTTAATGAAAAACTGTTTTTT.

In its sample, this clonotype was seen many times. The rearrangement joins TRBV12-3 or TRBV12-4 to TRBJ2-1; 7 positions match TRBD2. With V trimmed by 6 bases and J by 4 bases, 9 bases remained unmatched. The CDR3 is 15 residues long. The CDR3 nucleotides read TGTGCCAGCAGCCCTTTGGCTAGCGGTTACAATGAGCAGTTCTTC. Encoded protein: CASSPLASGYNEQFF.

Many counts were recorded for this clonotype. CDR3 DNA sequence: TGTGCCAGCAGTCTAACAGGGGGGGCGAACACTGAAGCTTTCTTT. This sequence encodes CASSLTGGANTEAFF. The chain links TRBV27 to TRBJ1-1; 8 nucleotides align to TRBD1. This CDR3 is built from 15 residues. J lost 1 base, V lost 5 bases, and 6 bases had no gene match. Germline V lookup: CDR1 MNHEY, CDR2 SMNVEV (reference sequence).

The sample holds a few counts of this clonotype. The J gene is TRBJ2-7, the V gene TRBV10-3, with D hard to call. V was shortened by 4 bases and J by 0 bases, with 7 bases between the two germline ends. The germline V gene encodes CDR1 ENHRY and CDR2 SYGVKD. The CDR3 is 13 residues long. CDR3 protein: CAISALSSYEQYF. CDR3 sequence (DNA): TGTGCCATCAGTGCCCTAAGCTCCTACGAGCAGTACTTC.

This clonotype was counted at least ten times. This rearrangement joins TRBV20-1 to TRBJ2-3, with unresolved D. Germline V gives CDR1 DFQATT, CDR2 SNEGSKA (reference sequence). The CDR3 runs to 11 residues. Trimming removed 5 bases from V and 4 bases from J, with 7 bases in between. DNA of the CDR3: TGCAGTGCTTATTTATCAGATACGCAGTATTTT. This translates into CSAYLSDTQYF.

Ten or more counts support this clonotype. The chain employs TRBV20-1 and TRBJ2-1; D is unresolved. Trimming cost V 7 bases and J 1 base, with 14 bases left between them. Germline CDR1 reads DFQATT; CDR2 reads SNEGSKA (reference sequence). The CDR3 consists of 14 residues. CDR3 coding DNA: TGCAGTGGGACGGGTGGGCAATCCTACAATGAGCAGTTCTTC. Translation: CSGTGGQSYNEQFF.

J is TRBJ2-1 and V is TRBV7-9, with 10 bases lining up with TRBD2. Trimming cost V 6 bases and J 6 bases; bases outside gene matches: 2. This CDR3 comprises 13 residues. The V gene's germline CDR1 is SEHNR and CDR2 FQNEAQ (reference sequence). CDR3: CASRPSGGNEQFF. CDR3 DNA sequence: TGTGCCAGCAGACCTAGCGGGGGCAATGAGCAGTTCTTC.

The sample holds many counts of this clonotype. This chain connects TRBV15 to TRBJ1-3; TRBD1 might be the D (6 bases). This CDR3 comprises 17 residues. Between the trimmed V and J ends, which lost 0 bases and 0 bases, there was a span of 12 bases. Germline lookup yields CDR1 LNHNV and CDR2 YYDKDF (reference sequence). In DNA form, the CDR3 reads TGTGCCACCAGCAGAGATGGGGGGCAGCTCTCTGGAAACACCATATATTTT. It translates to CATSRDGGQLSGNTIYF.

Comment on this clonotype: This may arise from a read error, as a much more abundant clone is one base away. The chain uses TRBV7-9 and TRBJ2-3; possible D gene TRBD2, 6 bases. CDR3 size: 15 residues. Germline V gives CDR1 SEHNR, CDR2 FQNEAQ (reference sequence). Written as DNA, the CDR3 is TGTACCAGCAGCTTAACGGGAGTGGTAGCAGATACGCAGTATTTT. Translation: CTSSLTGVVADTQYF.

The chain combines TRBV7-9 with TRBJ1-4, with TRBD1 matching 7 bases. The V segment lost 5 bases and the J segment 1 base; nucleotides outside the gene matches: 7. CDR3 size: 16 residues. CDR1 and CDR2 from the germline V gene are SEHNR and FQNEAQ (reference sequence). CDR3 amino acids: CASSPGDSQTNEKLFF. The CDR3 DNA follows: TGTGCCAGCAGCCCAGGGGACAGCCAAACTAATGAAAAACTGTTTTTT.

This clonotype was detected ten times or more. The rearrangement joins TRBV20-1 to TRBJ2-6; TRBD1 is a possible D gene (6 bases). CDR1 and CDR2 (germline): DFQATT, SNEGSKA (reference sequence). The CDR3 loop spans 14 amino acids. V was shortened by 5 bases and J by 2 bases, with 10 bases between the two germline ends. The CDR3 reads CSALTGTGANVLTF. CDR3 sequence (DNA): TGCAGTGCTTTAACAGGGACTGGGGCCAACGTCCTGACTTTC.

This clonotype occurred a few times. The chain recombines TRBV7-2 with TRBJ2-1; a possible D gene is TRBD2 (6 bases). Trimming removed 7 bases from V and 5 bases from J, with 18 bases in between. The germline CDR1 and CDR2 sequences are SGHTA and FQGNSA. CDR3 length equals 15 residues. For the CDR3, the DNA is TGTGCCAGCAAATCTAGCGTTAACCCTAACAATGAGCAGTTCTTC. Its protein product is CASKSSVNPNNEQFF.

This clonotype was recorded many times. The chain is built from TRBV5-1 and TRBJ2-7; D might be TRBD1 or TRBD2, each matching 5 bases. The CDR3 totals 15 residues. Germline values: CDR1 SGHRS, CDR2 YFSETQ. Trimming took 1 base from V and 0 from J, leaving 11 bases between them. The CDR3 sequence: CASSLKSGSSYEQYF. In DNA, the CDR3 is TGCGCCAGCAGCTTGAAATCAGGGAGCTCCTACGAGCAGTACTTC. The full variable domain, in which reference TRBV5-1 and TRBJ2-7 provide the parts outside the CDR3, is KAGVTQTPRYLIKTRGQQVTLSCSPISGHRSVSWYQQTPGQGLQFLFEYFSETQRNKGNFPGRFSGRQFSNSRSEMNVSTLELGDSALYLCASSLKSGSSYEQYFGPGTRLTVT.

In its sample, this clonotype was seen many times. The rearrangement joins TRBV25-1 to TRBJ2-1; D gene ambiguous. The CDR3 covers 14 residues. The ends were cut back, 5 bases at V and 0 bases at J, with 8 bases in the middle. Germline loops: CDR1 MGHDK, CDR2 SYGVNS. The CDR3 sequence: CASSPRGSYNEQFF. CDR3 nucleotide sequence: TGTGCCAGCAGTCCCCGTGGCTCCTACAATGAGCAGTTCTTC.

This clonotype was observed at least ten times. The chain is built from TRBV5-1 and TRBJ1-2; D unresolved. Looked up from germline, CDR1 is SGHRS and CDR2 is YFSETQ. The CDR3 is 13 amino acids. Trimming removed 0 bases at V and 2 bases at J, with 5 bases between. The CDR3 coding sequence is TGCGCCAGCAGCTTGGCTGAAAACTATGGCTACACCTTC. It encodes CASSLAENYGYTF.

This clonotype was observed many times. This sequence joins TRBV20-1 and TRBJ1-1; D gene ambiguous. This CDR3 region has 14 residues. From germline, CDR1 is DFQATT and CDR2 SNEGSKA (reference sequence). The germline V and J ends were trimmed by 0 bases and 5 bases, with 13 bases remaining between them. CDR3 sequence: CSARDGRVRTEAFF. CDR3 DNA sequence: TGCAGTGCTAGAGATGGAAGGGTACGGACTGAAGCTTTCTTT.

The chain combines TRBV30 with TRBJ2-2; tentatively, D is TRBD1 (5 bases). Germline CDR1 is GTSNPN and CDR2 is SVGIG (reference sequence). Trimming removed 0 bases at V and 7 bases at J, with 12 bases between. The CDR3 is 14 amino acids. In DNA form, the CDR3 reads TGTGCCTGGAGTGTAGGGGCGAAGGGCGGGGAGCTGTTTTTT. Protein: CAWSVGAKGGELFF. Drawing the rest from reference TRBV30 and TRBJ2-2, the complete variable domain is SQTIHQWPATLVQPVGSPLSLECTVEGTSNPNLYWYRQAAGRGLQLLFYSVGIGQISSEVPQNLSASRPQDRQFILSSKKLLLSDSGFYLCAWSVGAKGGELFFGEGSRLTVL.

This clonotype appeared many times. V and J are TRBV20-1 and TRBJ2-1; 14 nucleotides match TRBD2. V was pared by 6 bases and J by 10 bases, with 11 bases of the junction left unmatched. The CDR3 contains 15 residues. Per germline, CDR1 DFQATT and CDR2 SNEGSKA (reference sequence). The CDR3 sequence: CSALRLAGGPGEQFF. For the CDR3, the DNA is TGCAGTGCCCTCAGACTAGCGGGGGGGCCGGGGGAGCAGTTCTTC.

This clonotype occurred many times. For the CDR3, the DNA is TGCAGTGCTAGAGAGGACAGGAGGGAGTTCTTC. This translates into CSAREDRREFF. The chain couples TRBV20-1 to TRBJ2-1, with D perhaps TRBD1 (7 bases). Between the trimmed V and J ends, which lost 0 bases and 14 bases, there was a span of 11 bases. This CDR3 is 11 amino acids long. Germline loops: CDR1 DFQATT, CDR2 SNEGSKA (reference sequence).

At least ten counts were recorded for this clonotype. The chain joins TRBV29-1 to TRBJ1-1, with D possibly being TRBD1 (6 bases). Germline lookup yields CDR1 SQVTM and CDR2 ANQGSEA. This CDR3 comprises 13 residues. V shed 2 bases and J shed 6 bases, with 13 bases lying between them. DNA for the CDR3: TGCAGCGTTGAATGGGGCAGGGGCTCTGAAGCTTTCTTT. Translating it yields CSVEWGRGSEAFF.

This clonotype was seen at least ten times. As DNA, the CDR3 is TGCAGTGCTAGAAGTGACAGGGGCAATCAGCCCCAGCATTTT. Its translation is CSARSDRGNQPQHF. The chain recombines TRBV20-1 with TRBJ1-5, with 7 bases aligning to TRBD1. The CDR3 sequence is 14 residues long. The germline CDR1 and CDR2 sequences are DFQATT and SNEGSKA (reference sequence). Losses at the gene ends were 2 bases for V and 2 bases for J; bases not matched to a gene: 3.